This T cell receptor beta chain was recovered during a study of cytomegalovirus exposure and HLA in healthy donors. Notes on the study in general: It was reportedly the case that the classifier diagnosed cytomegalovirus status with high specificity and sensitivity.

With respect to this clone: Its antigen remains unknown.

The study ran its PCR with 60 Vbeta and 13 Jbeta primers. Authors' processing steps: Around 10 million of the approximately 80 million unique TCR beta chains counted in a later analysis were shared. Sequencing used immunoSEQ multiplex PCR; TCRdb keeps in-frame clones, though not all of them. From that table come the V and J calls and clone size; the DNA was used to work out D and trimming. Here the sample table reports around 130,000 clones. From germline, CDR1 is SGDLS and CDR2 YYNGEE. The CDR3 totals 14 residues. The J segment lost 5 bases and the V segment lost 6 bases, leaving 7 bases of the junction unmatched.

The chain links TRBV9 to TRBJ2-2; 7 bases fit TRBD2. Sequenced material: PBMCs. This clonotype was obtained from a woman between 55 and 75 years old in good health and CMV-seronegative. The CDR3 region is CASKAGEGTGELFF. In DNA form, the CDR3 reads TGTGCCAGCAAGGCGGGGGAAGGAACCGGGGAGCTGTTTTTT. Full variable domain (rest looked up from reference TRBV9 and TRBJ2-2): DSGVTQTPKHLITATGQRVTLRCSPRSGDLSVYWYQQSLDQGLQFLIQYYNGEERAKGNILERFSAQQFPDLHSELNLSSLELGDSALYFCASKAGEGTGELFFGEGSRLTVL.